This paragraph reports one T cell receptor beta chain. What this receptor recognizes is not known. One base away there is no much larger clone; base qualities are not given. This specimen comes from a study of blood T cell repertoires in COVID-19 (TCRdb year 2020). Study-level background: Samples covering the acute and convalescent phases of COVID-19 were provided by collaborators in the United States, Italy and Spain. A freely available public database, intended as a resource for researchers studying the immune response to SARS-CoV-2, is where the repertoires were released. Where available, HLA class I and class II types were taken from metadata supplied by the sample provider and were not determined by assay-based typing. The sample metadata nearly always contained a de-identified subject ID, COVID-19 status, age in years and sex. The prospective study material was composed of cDNA or gDNA derived from T cells, B-cell-depleted T cells, or PBMCs. The samples were drawn from two sources: the first 160 participants of the ongoing ImmuneRACE study, and approximately 1,300 subjects contributed by 6 global collaborators. Deeply sampled blood TCRbeta repertoires from subjects exposed to, actively infected with, or recovered from COVID-19 were included in the dataset.

What the work shows at the level of the full study, not this receptor alone: The amount of clinical and demographic metadata varied by source and participant and was provided uncurated.

CDR1 and CDR2, per the germline V gene, are KGHSH and LQKENI. The CDR3 measures 15 amino acids from cysteine to phenylalanine. Only CDR3 DNA is held: 45 bases, read in frame from base 1. V and J lose 3 bases and 3 bases, and a span of 15 bases separates them. Each collaborating institution followed its own protocols to collect whole blood in K2EDTA tubes. For TCRbeta analysis, collaborators shipped samples as frozen whole blood, isolated PBMCs, or DNA extracted from either of those sample types. The immunoSEQ Assay, a bias-controlled multiplex PCR, was used to amplify TCRbeta CDR3 regions from genomic DNA. In the authors' own workflow: Nucleated cell counts per sample were estimated from amplification of reference gene primers within the assay. To quantify the absolute abundance of each unique TCRbeta CDR3 rearrangement, sequence reads were collapsed and filtered. For each sample, productive Simpson clonality was calculated as the square root of Simpson's diversity index over productive rearrangements. In TCRdb, the immuneACCESS table is reduced to in-frame sequences with V and J assigned. These tables do not hold every clone; where another copy was compared, an unresolved V gene accounts for under half, and the others remain unexplained. V, J and clone size are those of that table, while D and trimming were read from the DNA. The sample data list some 120,000 clones, and approximately 80% of these were observed just once. Together, the top ten hold approximately 2% of the sample.

Sequencing was done on a sample of peripheral blood. The chain is encoded by TRBV18 joined to TRBJ2-7; the D segment could be TRBD2, given 5 matching bases. The sequence was obtained from a man aged 70 or older with acute or convalescent COVID-19. The nucleotide sequence is given as TGTGCCAGCTCACCTTACATAATGGAGGACTACGAGCAGTACTTC. Its amino acids are CASSPYIMEDYEQYF.